A single sample is the source of the 14 T cell receptor beta chains below, sequenced in a study of shared clonotypes between healthy human individuals. The data were produced by immunoSEQ multiplex PCR, yet TCRdb's version contains in-frame clones alone and is incomplete. The sample has approximately 1.5 million clones; 95% to 99% are singletons. Sequencing input: naive CD4+ T cells sorted from blood. Subset in this sample: CD45RA+ positively selected. These receptors were taken from a man in his thirties or forties in good health.

This rearrangement joins TRBV5-1 to TRBJ2-3; no reliable D call. The CDR3 is 12 amino acids. V was trimmed by 4 bases and J by 4 bases, leaving 7 bases between them. Germline V gives CDR1 SGHRS, CDR2 YFSETQ. The CDR3 spells CASSPPSDTQYF. The CDR3 DNA sequence: TGCGCCAGCAGCCCCCCGTCAGATACGCAGTATTTT.

The chain carries TRBV7-8 and TRBJ2-2; D gene ambiguous. V lost 3 bases and J lost 4, with 6 bases in between. The CDR3 covers 13 residues. Germline values: CDR1 SGHVS, CDR2 FQNEAQ. Here the CDR3 reads CASSFDITGELFF. The CDR3 DNA is TGTGCCAGCAGCTTCGATATCACCGGGGAGCTGTTTTTT.

For the CDR3, the DNA is TGTGCCACCAGCAGGGCGATTGCCGGGAGAGAGGGAGGCTACACCTTC. Protein sequence: CATSRAIAGREGGYTF. The V call is TRBV15, the J call TRBJ1-2, with D unclear. The CDR3 contains 16 residues. The germline V and J ends were trimmed by 3 bases and 8 bases, with 22 bases remaining between them. The germline V gene encodes CDR1 LNHNV and CDR2 YYDKDF (reference sequence).

The chain employs TRBV5-1 and TRBJ2-3, with D uncertain. Deletions cut 3 bases from V and 6 bases from J, with 11 bases between. This CDR3 comprises 13 residues. The germline CDR1 and CDR2 sequences are SGHRS and YFSETQ. CDR3 in DNA: TGCGCCAGCAGCTCCATCACCGCGGATACGCAGTATTTT. This codes for CASSSITADTQYF.

The CDR3 loop is CASSWWGVVQETQYF. In DNA, the CDR3 is TGTGCCAGCAGCTGGTGGGGGGTCGTTCAAGAGACCCAGTACTTC. This sequence joins TRBV5-6 and TRBJ2-5; a weak D match, TRBD2 (6 bases). Germline V gene sequence: CDR1 SGHDT, CDR2 YYEEEE. This CDR3 is 15 amino acids long. V was clipped by 3 bases and J by 2 bases, with 14 bases between them.

The chain carries TRBV12-2 and TRBJ2-1; the table calls TRBD1, which could not be checked here. TRBV12-2 is classified as a pseudogene. The CDR3 runs 12 residues. The CDR3 nucleotides read TGTGCAAGTCGAGATACAGGGAGTGAGCAGTTCTTC. This sequence encodes CASRDTGSEQFF.

This chain joins TRBV6-6 and TRBJ2-2, with TRBD1 matching over 9 bases. The CDR3 loop spans 16 amino acids. CDR1 is MNHNY and CDR2 is SVGAGI in the germline V gene (reference sequence). The trim removed 6 bases at V and 0 bases at J, leaving 5 bases unmatched. The CDR3 spells CASSRGQGTNTGELFF. DNA for the CDR3: TGTGCCAGCAGCCGAGGACAGGGGACGAACACCGGGGAGCTGTTTTTT.

The chain couples TRBV5-1 to TRBJ1-2; 9 bases agree with TRBD1. In germline, CDR1 is SGHRS, CDR2 YFSETQ. The CDR3 is made up of 15 amino acids. The junction had 11 bases not matched to a gene; V was cut back by 4 bases and J by 7 bases. In DNA form, the CDR3 reads TGCGCCAGCAGCCAAGACCGACAGGGGGGGTTTGGCTACACCTTC. Translating it yields CASSQDRQGGFGYTF.

The chain recombines TRBV30 with TRBJ2-1, with D possibly matching TRBD2 (5 bases). The germline CDR1 and CDR2 sequences are GTSNPN and SVGIG (reference sequence). V was cut by 8 bases and J by 12 bases, with 17 bases left in between. This CDR3 contains 11 residues. CDR3 nucleotide sequence: TGTGCCCGCGATGAGGGCGTAACGCAGTTCTTC. Encoded protein: CARDEGVTQFF. The variable domain in full, completed from reference TRBV30 and TRBJ2-1, reads SQTIHQWPATLVQPVGSPLSLECTVEGTSNPNLYWYRQAAGRGLQLLFYSVGIGQISSEVPQNLSASRPQDRQFILSSKKLLLSDSGFYLCARDEGVTQFFGPGTRLTVL.

The chain has TRBV5-1 and TRBJ2-2; D may be TRBD2 (6 bases). CDR3 length: 15 residues. V lost 3 bases to trimming and J lost 4 bases, with 13 bases between them. Per germline, CDR1 SGHRS and CDR2 YFSETQ. The CDR3 region is CASSWSSVPTGELFF. The DNA of the CDR3 is TGCGCCAGCAGCTGGTCTAGCGTCCCCACCGGGGAGCTGTTTTTT.

The chain recombines TRBV9 with TRBJ1-1; perhaps TRBD1 as D (5 bases). The V gene's germline CDR1 is SGDLS and CDR2 YYNGEE. The CDR3 extends over 12 amino acids. Trimming shortened V by 3 bases and J by 4 bases, and 7 bases separated the two germline ends. CDR3 protein: CASSADSTEAFF. Written as DNA, the CDR3 is TGTGCCAGCAGCGCCGACAGCACTGAAGCTTTCTTT.

The rearrangement uses TRBV29-1 and TRBJ2-6; 8 bases map to TRBD1. V was clipped by 4 bases and J by 2 bases; unmatched bases: 7. The CDR3 covers 16 residues. CDR1 is SQVTM, CDR2 ANQGSEA, per germline. CDR3 in amino acids: CSVVGSGQAGANVLTF. The CDR3 DNA follows: TGCAGCGTTGTAGGATCGGGACAGGCTGGGGCCAACGTCCTGACTTTC. The full variable domain, with the rest looked up from reference TRBV29-1 and TRBJ2-6, is SAVISQKPSRDICQRGTSLTIQCQVDSQVTMMFWYRQQPGQSLTLIATANQGSEATYESGFVIDKFPISRPNLTFSTLTVSNMSPEDSSIYLCSVVGSGQAGANVLTFGAGSRLTVL.

Turning to this clone: The sample contains more than one DNA sequence encoding this CDR3. The chain carries TRBV5-1 and TRBJ2-7; TRBD1 matches at 10 bases. This CDR3 has 14 residues. Germline loops: CDR1 SGHRS, CDR2 YFSETQ. The V segment lost 4 bases and the J segment 3 bases; nucleotides outside the gene matches: 4. The CDR3 DNA sequence: TGCGCCAGCAGCCCCGGACAGGGGGTCTACGAGCAGTACTTC. It yields the protein CASSPGQGVYEQYF. The variable domain in full, completed from reference TRBV5-1 and TRBJ2-7, reads KAGVTQTPRYLIKTRGQQVTLSCSPISGHRSVSWYQQTPGQGLQFLFEYFSETQRNKGNFPGRFSGRQFSNSRSEMNVSTLELGDSALYLCASSPGQGVYEQYFGPGTRLTVT.

The chain employs TRBV7-6 and TRBJ1-1, with D possibly TRBD1 on 6 matching bases. V was pared by 2 bases and J by 7 bases, with 14 bases between. CDR3 length: 14 amino acids. Per germline, CDR1 SGHVS and CDR2 FNYEAQ. The CDR3 sequence: CASSLSGVTGEAFF. DNA for the CDR3: TGTGCCAGCAGCTTAAGTGGGGTGACAGGTGAAGCTTTCTTT.